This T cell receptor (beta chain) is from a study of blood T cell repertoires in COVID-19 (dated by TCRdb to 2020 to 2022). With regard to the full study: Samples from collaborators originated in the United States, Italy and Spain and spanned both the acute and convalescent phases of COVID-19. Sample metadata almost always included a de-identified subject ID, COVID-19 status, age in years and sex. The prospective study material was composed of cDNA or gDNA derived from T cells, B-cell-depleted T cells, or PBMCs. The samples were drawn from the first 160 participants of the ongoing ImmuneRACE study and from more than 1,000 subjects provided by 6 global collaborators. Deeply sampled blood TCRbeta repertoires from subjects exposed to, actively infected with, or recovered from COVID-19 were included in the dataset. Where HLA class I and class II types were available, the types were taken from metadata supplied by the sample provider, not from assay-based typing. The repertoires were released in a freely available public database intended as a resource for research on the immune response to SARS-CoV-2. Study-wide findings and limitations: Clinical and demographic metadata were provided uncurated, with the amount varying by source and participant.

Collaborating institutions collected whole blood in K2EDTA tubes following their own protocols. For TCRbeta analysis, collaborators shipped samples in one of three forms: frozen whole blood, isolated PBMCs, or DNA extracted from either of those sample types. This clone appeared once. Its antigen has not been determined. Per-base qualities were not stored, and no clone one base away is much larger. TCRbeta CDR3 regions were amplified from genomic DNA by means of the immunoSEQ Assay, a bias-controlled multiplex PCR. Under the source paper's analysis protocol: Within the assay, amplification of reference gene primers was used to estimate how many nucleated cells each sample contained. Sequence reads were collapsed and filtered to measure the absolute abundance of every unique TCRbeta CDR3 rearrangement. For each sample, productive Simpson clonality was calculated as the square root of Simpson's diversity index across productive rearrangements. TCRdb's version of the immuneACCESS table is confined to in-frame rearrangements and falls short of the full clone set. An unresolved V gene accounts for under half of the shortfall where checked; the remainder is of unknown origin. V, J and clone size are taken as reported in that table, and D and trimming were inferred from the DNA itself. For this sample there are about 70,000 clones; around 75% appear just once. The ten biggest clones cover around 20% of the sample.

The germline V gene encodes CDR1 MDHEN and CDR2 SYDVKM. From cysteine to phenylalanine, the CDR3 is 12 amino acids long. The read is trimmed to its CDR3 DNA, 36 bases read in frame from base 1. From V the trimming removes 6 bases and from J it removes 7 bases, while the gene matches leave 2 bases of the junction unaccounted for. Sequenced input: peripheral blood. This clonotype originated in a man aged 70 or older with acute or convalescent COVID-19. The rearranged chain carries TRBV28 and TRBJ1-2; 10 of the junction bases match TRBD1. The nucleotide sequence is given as TGTGCCAGCAGAGACAGGGGGCCTGGCTACACCTTC. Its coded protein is CASRDRGPGYTF.